These 5 T cell receptor beta chains share one sample of origin, sequenced in a study of preoperative IRX-2 immunotherapy in early breast cancer. Indicated treatment: preoperative locoregional IRX-2 cytokine immunotherapy. Profiling relied on immunoSEQ multiplex PCR, and the TCRdb table lists in-frame clones only, not all of them. The sample shows 30,000 to 45,000 clones, roughly 82% of them seen only once. The material was lymph node tissue, obtained after IRX-2 immunotherapy. These receptors were obtained from a human donor with breast cancer.

This clone was observed a handful of times. The chain joins TRBV19 to TRBJ2-1; TRBD2 agrees at 8 bases. V gave up 6 bases and J gave up 3 bases; unmatched junction bases: 13. The germline CDR1 and CDR2 sequences are LNHDA and SQIVND (reference sequence). This CDR3 has 17 amino acids. CDR3 DNA: TGTGCCAGTAGCCCAATAGAAGCGGGGGTTCTCTACAATGAGCAGTTCTTC. Translation gives CASSPIEAGVLYNEQFF.

This sequence joins TRBV19 and TRBJ2-7, with unresolved D. Germline CDR1 LNHDA, CDR2 SQIVND (reference sequence). The CDR3 runs to 12 residues. Trimming cost V 7 bases and J 3 bases, with 10 bases left between them. The CDR3 region is CASTDTYYEQYF. For the CDR3, the DNA is TGTGCCAGTACCGACACCTACTACGAGCAGTACTTC. The whole variable domain, filled in from reference TRBV19 and TRBJ2-7, reads DGGITQSPKYLFRKEGQNVTLSCEQNLNHDAMYWYRQDPGQGLRLIYYSQIVNDFQKGDIAEGYSVSREKKESFPLTVTSAQKNPTAFYLCASTDTYYEQYFGPGTRLTVT.

Worth noting for this clone: Its ends do not fully match the called genes, so a read error is possible. The chain combines TRBV11-3 with TRBJ2-7, with TRBD1 matching 11 bases. Per the germline V gene, CDR1 is SGHNT and CDR2 is YENEEA. CDR3 length equals 16 residues. The CDR3 DNA reads TGTGCCAGCAGCCTAGAGGGACAGGGGGTGCCCTACGAGCAGTACTTC. Protein sequence: CASSLEGQGVPYEQYF. The whole variable domain, remainder taken from reference TRBV11-3 and TRBJ2-7, is EAGVVQSPRYKIIEKKQPVAFWCNPISGHNTLYWYLQNLGQGPELLIRYENEEAVDDSQLPKDRFSAERLKGVDSTLKIQPAELGDSAVYLCASSLEGQGVPYEQYFGPGTRLTVT.

The chain recombines TRBV19 with TRBJ1-3, with D maybe TRBD1 (6 bases). CDR1 LNHDA and CDR2 SQIVND come from the germline V gene (reference sequence). Deletions cut 4 bases from V and 0 bases from J, with 10 bases between. CDR3 length: 15 residues. CDR3 sequence (DNA): TGTGCCAGTAGTAAAGCAGGGGCCTCTGGAAACACCATATATTTT. This gives the protein CASSKAGASGNTIYF.

This clone turned up a few times. CDR3 sequence reads: CATSRPPRLGYTQYF. The CDR3 region has the DNA TGTGCCACCAGCAGACCTCCTCGCTTGGGTTATACGCAGTATTTT. The chain recombines TRBV15 with TRBJ2-3; D is unresolved. Trimming removed 2 bases from V and 7 bases from J, with 16 bases in between. The CDR3 extends over 15 amino acids. The germline CDR1 and CDR2 sequences are LNHNV and YYDKDF (reference sequence). Complete variable domain (other parts from reference TRBV15 and TRBJ2-3): DAMVIQNPRYQVTQFGKPVTLSCSQTLNHNVMYWYQQKSSQAPKLLFHYYDKDFNNEADTPDNFQSRRPNTSFCFLDIRSPGLGDTAMYLCATSRPPRLGYTQYFGPGTRLTVL.